This T cell receptor beta chain was observed in a study of cytomegalovirus exposure and HLA in healthy donors. Study observations and caveats: Analyses of presence and absence presupposed an approximately uniform sequencing depth across donors.

Of note for this clone: Its antigen is unidentified.

Donors in the study were healthy people who gave bone marrow. The CDR3 is made up of 15 amino acids. In germline, CDR1 is SQVTM, CDR2 ANQGSEA. The V segment lost 2 bases and the J segment 5 bases; nucleotides outside the gene matches: 9. The PCR employed 60 Vbeta primers together with 13 Jbeta primers. How the authors handled the data: Around 80 million unique TCR beta chains, roughly 11 million of them shared, were counted by a later analysis. Here immunoSEQ multiplex PCR was the method, and the copy in TCRdb shows in-frame clones only, minus some. V and J calls and clone size are copied from that table; D and trimming were computed from the DNA. The table includes about 300,000 clones, 86% detected once.

The origin of this receptor is a man aged 40-49 years in good health and CMV-seropositive. The chain combines TRBV29-1 with TRBJ2-5, with TRBD2 matching over 9 bases. Sequencing was carried out using PBMCs. CDR3 loop: CSVESSGLAPETQYF. The DNA for the CDR3 is TGCAGCGTTGAATCCAGCGGACTAGCGCCGGAGACCCAGTACTTC.